These T cell receptor beta chains were read from a single sample in a study of T cell responses to AZD1222 COVID-19 vaccine. TCRdb keeps only in-frame clones here, not all; method: immunoSEQ multiplex PCR. Seen here are 89,000 or so clones, around nine tenths observed once, and the top ten hold roughly 12%. The starting material was peripheral blood, obtained 28 days after the second AZD1222 dose. These receptor sequences come from an adult who received the AZD1222 COVID-19 vaccine. The CDR3 runs from the conserved cysteine through the conserved F or W. The order of the fields is V gene, J gene, D gene, clone size, CDR3 protein, CDR3 DNA. A D gene is named only where the DNA matches it firmly. Size is stated for part of the rows, as once, few or many counts, or as a class when the clone is expanded.

TRBV5-4,TRBJ1-2,-,-,CASSSGFGYGYTF,TGTGCCAGCAGCTCGGGATTCGGTTATGGCTACACCTTC
TRBV5-4,TRBJ2-3,TRBD1,-,CASSLVGTGSKDTQYF,TGTGCCAGCAGCTTGGTCGGGACAGGGTCAAAAGATACGCAGTATTTT
TRBV7-2,TRBJ1-6,-,-,CASSTGQYNSPLHF,TGTGCCAGCAGCACTGGACAGTATAATTCACCCCTCCACTTT
TRBV14,TRBJ2-3,-,-,CASSQLRGGGTDTQYF,TGTGCCAGCAGCCAACTCAGGGGTGGGGGCACAGATACGCAGTATTTT
TRBV3-1/TRBV3-2,TRBJ2-1,TRBD2,-,CASSRNEAGAGNEQFF,TGTGCCAGCAGCCGAAACGAAGCGGGAGCGGGCAATGAGCAGTTCTTC
TRBV2,TRBJ1-2,-,-,CASSLQANYGYTF,TGTGCCAGCAGTCTACAGGCTAACTATGGCTACACCTTC
TRBV6-5,TRBJ2-7,TRBD1,once,CATGTAYYEQYF,TGTGCCACCGGGACAGCATACTACGAGCAGTACTTC
TRBV19,TRBJ1-2,-,once,CASSIRERTYGYTF,TGTGCCAGTAGTATAAGGGAAAGGACCTATGGCTACACCTTC
TRBV18,TRBJ1-4,TRBD1,-,CASSPPGQGFEKLFF,TGTGCCAGCTCACCACCGGGACAGGGGTTCGAAAAACTGTTTTTT
TRBV27,TRBJ1-6,TRBD1,once,CASSFGRQGLNSPLHF,TGTGCCAGCAGTTTCGGGAGACAGGGGCTTAATTCACCCCTCCACTTT